The clone carrying this T cell receptor beta chain was seen a single time. Authors' methods: Estimated nucleated cell counts came from reference gene primer amplification. Repertoires were generated with immunoSEQ multiplex PCR, while TCRdb's copy carries only in-frame clones and drops some. V, J and clone size were drawn from that table, and D and trimming were deduced from the DNA. The sample includes 140,000 or so clones, about 86% of them seen just once. This sample was taken from a study of blood T cell repertoires in COVID-19. For the study at large: Sites across the United States, Italy and Spain contributed samples from acute and convalescent COVID-19. From T cells, B-cell-depleted T cells, or PBMCs came the material, which was cDNA or gDNA.

The CDR3 spans 16 residues. The V gene lost 0 bases and the J gene lost 8 bases, with 15 bases spanning the gap. Looked up from germline, CDR1 is SGHDT and CDR2 is YYEEEE. The specimen sequenced was peripheral blood. The source of this sequence is a woman at least 80 years old with acute or convalescent COVID-19. The gene calls are TRBV5-6 and TRBJ1-6; no definite D call. CDR3 amino acids: CASSLEPGGGYSPLHF. The CDR3 DNA reads TGTGCCAGCAGCTTGGAGCCAGGCGGAGGATATTCACCCCTCCACTTT. The entire variable domain, with the rest obtained from reference TRBV5-6 and TRBJ1-6, is as follows: DAGVTQSPTHLIKTRGQQVTLRCSPKSGHDTVSWYQQALGQGPQFIFQYYEEEERQRGNFPDRFSGHQFPNYSSELNVNALLLGDSALYLCASSLEPGGGYSPLHFGNGTRLTVT.